The 19 T cell receptor beta chains presented below share a single source sample, sequenced in a study of T cells after yellow fever vaccination. TCRdb reprocessed the 5' RACE reads with MiXCR, giving one entry per CDR3 protein. This table has about 300,000 distinct CDR3 sequences, around 3.9% appearing once. The source material was PBMCs, sampled 5 days after the yellow fever booster vaccination. The receptors were gathered from a man between 18 and 35 years old who received the YFV17D yellow fever vaccine.

V gene TRBV7-2 combines with J gene TRBJ2-5; TRBD1 might be the D (5 bases). In germline, CDR1 is SGHTA, CDR2 FQGNSA. Between the trimmed V and J ends, which lost 3 bases and 5 bases, there was a span of 16 bases. This CDR3 is 15 amino acids long. CDR3 in amino acids: CASSFHGSSGETQYF. CDR3 coding DNA: TGTGCCAGCAGCTTTCATGGGTCGTCAGGGGAGACCCAGTACTTC.

This clonotype was seen a few times. The gene calls are TRBV7-9 and TRBJ2-5; a weak D match, TRBD2 (6 bases). Germline CDR1 and CDR2: SEHNR and FQNEAQ (reference sequence). The CDR3 is 14 residues long. V lost 5 bases to trimming and J lost 2 bases, with 12 bases between them. The CDR3 protein is CASSTLTRQETQYF. As DNA, the CDR3 is TGTGCCAGCAGCACATTGACTAGACAAGAGACCCAGTACTTC.

This clonotype was counted at least ten times. V usage is TRBV18 and J usage is TRBJ1-1; D call uncertain. The germline gives CDR1 KGHSH, CDR2 LQKENI. CDR3 length: 12 residues. V was pared by 9 bases and J by 0 bases, with 8 bases between. CDR3 amino acids: CASKELNTEAFF. In nucleotides, the CDR3 is TGTGCCAGTAAGGAGCTGAACACTGAAGCTTTCTTT. Combining the CDR3 with reference TRBV18 and TRBJ1-1 gives the whole variable domain NAGVMQNPRHLVRRRGQEARLRCSPMKGHSHVYWYRQLPEEGLKFMVYLQKENIIDESGMPKERFSAEFPKEGPSILRIQQVVRGDSAAYFCASKELNTEAFFGQGTRLTVV.

This clonotype was observed a few times. The gene calls are TRBV7-2 and TRBJ1-2, with D tentatively TRBD1 (5 bases). The ends were cut back, 5 bases at V and 4 bases at J, with 11 bases in the middle. The length of the CDR3 is 13 residues. CDR1 and CDR2 from the germline V gene are SGHTA and FQGNSA. CDR3 sequence: CASSPDGGYGYTF. The CDR3 nucleotides read TGTGCCAGCAGCCCGGATGGGGGCTATGGCTACACCTTC.

This clonotype was seen ten or more times. This rearrangement joins TRBV6-5 to TRBJ2-3; the D gene is possibly TRBD1 (5 bases). The CDR3 loop spans 13 amino acids. V was clipped by 6 bases and J by 3 bases, with 10 bases between them. Germline V gene sequence: CDR1 MNHEY, CDR2 SVGAGI. CDR3 DNA: TGTGCCAGCAGCCTCCCAGGGACAGATACGCAGTATTTT. Protein product: CASSLPGTDTQYF.

This chain joins TRBV6-2 or TRBV6-3 and TRBJ2-1, with unresolved D. CDR3 length: 12 amino acids. Looked up from germline, CDR1 is MNHEY and CDR2 is SVGEGT. V lost 2 bases, J lost 10 bases, and 9 bases lay in between. The CDR3 sequence: CASSYVAREQFF. The CDR3 bases are TGTGCCAGCAGTTACGTGGCTAGGGAGCAGTTCTTC.

This clonotype occurred a few times. The rearrangement uses TRBV14 and TRBJ1-2; D not resolved. The CDR3 totals 14 residues. V lost 4 bases, J lost 5 bases, and 14 bases lay in between. The germline V gene has CDR1 SGHDN and CDR2 FVKESK. The CDR3 region is CASSRSLEIYGYTF. DNA of the CDR3: TGTGCCAGCAGCCGCAGCTTGGAGATTTATGGCTACACCTTC.

The V call is TRBV16, the J call TRBJ1-6; D may be TRBD1 (5 bases). Germline V gene lookup returns CDR1 KGHSY and CDR2 FQNENV. CDR3 length: 14 amino acids. V dropped 0 bases and J dropped 6 bases, with 6 bases sitting between them. The CDR3: CASSQSGGNSPLHF. The DNA of the CDR3 is TGTGCCAGCAGCCAATCGGGGGGTAATTCACCCCTCCACTTT.

This clonotype was counted a few times. The chain employs TRBV27 and TRBJ1-5; D is unclear. The germline V and J ends were trimmed by 6 bases and 5 bases, with 14 bases remaining between them. This CDR3 region has 14 residues. The germline CDR1 and CDR2 sequences are MNHEY and SMNVEV (reference sequence). In DNA form, the CDR3 reads TGTGCCAGCAGCCCCCCGGGTTTACATCAGCCCCAGCATTTT. It translates to CASSPPGLHQPQHF.

This clonotype was observed at least ten times. The chain links TRBV18 to TRBJ1-1, with TRBD1 matching 9 bases. After removal of 4 bases from V and 8 bases from J, the junction contained 2 bases not matched to a gene. Germline V gene data show CDR1 as KGHSH and CDR2 as LQKENI. The CDR3 loop spans 12 amino acids. CDR3 protein: CASSRGQGEAFF. In DNA, the CDR3 is TGTGCCAGCTCACGAGGACAGGGGGAAGCTTTCTTT.

This clonotype was observed a few times. The rearrangement uses TRBV4-2 and TRBJ2-5; the D gene is possibly TRBD2 (6 bases). The V gene lost 4 bases and the J gene lost 0 bases, with 18 bases spanning the gap. The length of the CDR3 is 17 residues. CDR1 and CDR2 (germline): LGHNA, YNFKEQ. The chain's CDR3 is CASSLQTSFNYQETQYF. CDR3 in DNA: TGTGCCAGCAGCCTCCAAACTAGCTTCAATTACCAAGAGACCCAGTACTTC.

Regarding this clonotype: It may be a read error: a sequence one base away is much more abundant. A read error is likely, as this CDR3 ends without the conserved phenylalanine or tryptophan. The rearrangement joins TRBV18 to TRBJ1-1, with a tentative D call TRBD1 (5 bases). Germline lookup yields CDR1 KGHSH and CDR2 LQKENI. V lost 2 bases and J 3 bases, leaving 7 bases between the germline ends. The CDR3 runs 13 residues. CDR3 sequence: CASSPDRYTEAFV. The CDR3, as DNA: TGTGCCAGCTCACCAGACAGATACACTGAAGCTTTCGTT.

This clonotype occurred a few times. The chain joins TRBV11-2 to TRBJ2-5, with D possibly being TRBD2 (6 bases). Germline CDR1 and CDR2: SGHAT and FQNNGV. This CDR3 is built from 16 residues. Trimming cost V 4 bases and J 2 bases, with 17 bases left between them. CDR3 in DNA: TGTGCCAGCAGCTCCGGGGGACTCCCGATTCAAGAGACCCAGTACTTC. Protein sequence: CASSSGGLPIQETQYF. The whole variable domain, filled in from reference TRBV11-2 and TRBJ2-5, reads EAGVAQSPRYKIIEKRQSVAFWCNPISGHATLYWYQQILGQGPKLLIQFQNNGVVDDSQLPKDRFSAERLKGVDSTLKIQPAKLEDSAVYLCASSSGGLPIQETQYFGPGTRLLVL.

The rearrangement uses TRBV12-3 or TRBV12-4 and TRBJ2-2; the D is unclear. There are 16 residues in the CDR3. The V end was cut by 3 bases, the J end by 0 bases, with 11 bases between. CDR3 nucleotide sequence: TGTGCCAGCAGTTTTTTGCGCGGATCGAACACCGGGGAGCTGTTTTTT. Translation: CASSFLRGSNTGELFF.

The chain recombines TRBV7-9 with TRBJ1-1, with D possibly TRBD1 on 5 matching bases. CDR3 size: 13 residues. CDR1 and CDR2 (germline): SEHNR, FQNEAQ (reference sequence). The V gene lost 5 bases and the J gene lost 12 bases, with 19 bases spanning the gap. The CDR3 DNA follows: TGTGCCAGCAGCGCGCGGACCGGGACCGAAACTTTCTTT. Protein sequence: CASSARTGTETFF.

This clonotype was seen a handful of times. V usage is TRBV4-2 and J usage is TRBJ2-1; 10 bases line up with TRBD2. The V gene's germline CDR1 is LGHNA and CDR2 YNFKEQ. This CDR3 region has 19 residues. The V gene end was trimmed by 0 bases and the J gene end by 0 bases; junction bases not matched to a gene: 8. The CDR3 loop is CASSQEWLAGASSYNEQFF. The CDR3 nucleotides are TGTGCCAGCAGCCAAGAATGGCTAGCGGGGGCCAGCTCCTACAATGAGCAGTTCTTC.

The chain uses TRBV5-5 and TRBJ2-3; TRBD2 matches 9 bases. Germline CDR1 is SGHKS and CDR2 is YYEKEE (reference sequence). V lost 5 bases and J lost 3; bases outside the gene matches: 10. The CDR3 has 16 residues. The CDR3 sequence: CASRVLTSGNTDTQYF. CDR3 nucleotide sequence: TGTGCCAGCAGGGTCCTGACTAGCGGTAATACAGATACGCAGTATTTT.

There are many counts of this clonotype. The chain is built from TRBV20-1 and TRBJ2-7; tentatively, D is TRBD1 (5 bases). The germline V gene encodes CDR1 DFQATT and CDR2 SNEGSKA (reference sequence). This CDR3 region has 15 residues. V gave up 5 bases and J gave up 1 base, with 18 bases separating them. The CDR3 region is CSALKVDSFSYEQYF. CDR3 sequence (DNA): TGCAGTGCTTTAAAGGTTGACAGTTTTTCCTACGAGCAGTACTTC.

The V gene is TRBV20-1, the J gene TRBJ2-5, with TRBD2 matching 10 bases. Trimming cost V 1 base and J 3 bases; bases outside gene matches: 2. Germline CDR1 DFQATT, CDR2 SNEGSKA (reference sequence). The CDR3 is 14 residues long. The CDR3: CSARATSGEETQYF. Here the CDR3 DNA reads TGCAGTGCTAGAGCCACTAGCGGGGAAGAGACCCAGTACTTC.